This T cell receptor (beta chain) appears in the sequencing data of a study of human T cells and chemical hapten exposure. Across the study: Small volume differences among pooled libraries mainly caused per-sample TCR yield variation.

A few counts support this clonotype. Germline values: CDR1 ENHRY, CDR2 SYGVKD. Trimming took off 3 bases at V and 5 bases at J, with 4 bases between the two ends. The CDR3 is 11 residues long. Authors' methods: Ranging from roughly 23,224 to 750,000, TCR counts per sample had a median value of around 92,000. TCRdb reprocessed the RACE reads with MiXCR, giving one entry per CDR3 protein. V and J calls and clone size were set by TCRdb, not the authors. This sample has some 98,000 distinct CDR3 sequences; 10% to 11% occur once, and the top ten carry around 3.1%. The time point here: pre-sensitization, week 0. Treatment meaning: therapeutic diphenylcyclopropenone sensitization with weekly scalp DPC.

This sequence was found in a woman aged 60-75 years with alopecia areata. Some clones in this sample may be carry-over from other donors' samples. Sequencing was performed on whole blood, taken in connection with sensitization to the hapten diphenylcyclopropenone (DPC). The chain employs TRBV10-3 and TRBJ2-5; unclear D gene. As DNA, the CDR3 is TGTGCCATCAGTGAACAGGAGACCCAGTACTTC. Residues: CAISEQETQYF.